The 31 T cell receptor beta chains in this list originate from one sample, sequenced in a study of T cell repertoires in cytomegalovirus infection. MiXCR, run by TCRdb on the reads, gives a single entry per CDR3 protein. The top ten clones hold 11% to 15% of a sample with 250,000 to 300,000 distinct CDR3 sequences, roughly 24% of them seen once. Sequencing used PBMCs. These receptors originate from a human donor in good health (CMV status not recorded). Some clones in this sample may be carry-over from other donors' samples.

This clonotype showed up many times. The rearrangement links TRBV7-9 to TRBJ2-2, with 10 nucleotides matching TRBD2. J lost 6 bases, V lost 6 bases, and 1 base had no gene match. The CDR3 contains 13 residues. From germline, CDR1 is SEHNR and CDR2 FQNEAQ (reference sequence). CDR3 amino acids: CASRGTSAGELFF. The CDR3 nucleotides read TGTGCCAGCAGAGGGACTAGCGCCGGGGAGCTGTTTTTT.

The V call is TRBV5-4, the J call TRBJ2-1; tentative D call: TRBD1 (5 bases). V was pared by 0 bases and J by 8 bases, with 12 bases between. CDR1 is SGHNT and CDR2 is YYREEE in the germline V gene (reference sequence). CDR3 length equals 14 residues. The CDR3 protein is CASSLEGKGDEQFF. The CDR3 region has the DNA TGTGCCAGCAGCTTGGAGGGGAAGGGCGATGAGCAGTTCTTC. The whole variable domain, filled in from reference TRBV5-4 and TRBJ2-1, reads ETGVTQSPTHLIKTRGQQVTLRCSSQSGHNTVSWYQQALGQGPQFIFQYYREEENGRGNFPPRFSGLQFPNYSSELNVNALELDDSALYLCASSLEGKGDEQFFGPGTRLTVL.

This chain uses TRBV5-6 with TRBJ1-2; 9 bases line up with TRBD1. Germline CDR1 SGHDT, CDR2 YYEEEE. After removal of 5 bases from V and 7 bases from J, the junction contained 9 bases not matched to a gene. The CDR3 covers 14 residues. CDR3 in amino acids: CASSSGTGKSGYTF. In DNA form, the CDR3 reads TGTGCCAGCAGTTCCGGGACAGGGAAGTCTGGCTACACCTTC.

This chain links TRBV2 with TRBJ2-1, with 12 nucleotides matching TRBD2. From germline, CDR1 is SNHLY and CDR2 FYNNEI. The length of the CDR3 is 14 residues. Trimming cost V 11 bases and J 7 bases; bases outside gene matches: 9. The CDR3 loop reads CAVRRLAGVNEQFF. The CDR3 DNA is TGTGCCGTCAGGAGACTAGCGGGAGTTAATGAGCAGTTCTTC.

This clonotype was counted many times. The chain is built from TRBV7-2 and TRBJ1-1; D remains ambiguous. The length of the CDR3 is 13 residues. V shed 5 bases and J shed 3 bases, with 10 bases lying between them. The germline CDR1 and CDR2 sequences are SGHTA and FQGNSA. CDR3 sequence (DNA): TGTGCCAGCAGCAACAGCGTCGACACTGAAGCTTTCTTT. Its translation is CASSNSVDTEAFF.

V and J are TRBV28 and TRBJ2-1; 10 bases fit TRBD2. The CDR3 length is 16 residues. Trimming at V came to 5 bases and at J to 3 bases, leaving 7 bases not matched to a gene. Germline CDR1 MDHEN, CDR2 SYDVKM. The CDR3 loop reads CASSTYSSGSYNEQFF. The CDR3 DNA is TGTGCCAGCAGTACCTACTCTAGCGGGAGCTACAATGAGCAGTTCTTC.

This clonotype occurred many times. J is TRBJ1-5 and V is TRBV28; weak D call: TRBD1 (6 bases). Germline CDR1 is MDHEN and CDR2 is SYDVKM. V gave up 2 bases and J gave up 11 bases, with 13 bases separating them. The CDR3 is 13 residues long. The CDR3 DNA sequence: TGTGCCAGCAGTTTAAGCGGGGGCCAGACCCAGCATTTT. This codes for CASSLSGGQTQHF.

This clonotype was seen a single time. A read error may produce the germline difference seen at one junction end. This chain uses TRBV11-2 with TRBJ2-7; weak D call: TRBD2 (6 bases). From germline, CDR1 is SGHAT and CDR2 FQNNGV. The CDR3 runs to 15 residues. This CDR3 reads CASSLRGRTSDEQYF. The DNA of the CDR3 is TGTGCCAGCAGCTTAAGAGGGAGGACCTCCGACGAGCAGTACTTC.

The chain couples TRBV5-1 to TRBJ2-7, with D uncertain. V lost 7 bases, J lost 2 bases, and 16 bases lay in between. Germline V gives CDR1 SGHRS, CDR2 YFSETQ. CDR3 length: 14 residues. The CDR3 bases are TGCGCCAGCCGCCAGGAGATCGCACCCTACGAGCAGTACTTC. The encoded protein is CASRQEIAPYEQYF.

This clonotype showed up just a few times. The J gene is TRBJ2-1, the V gene TRBV2; TRBD2 matches at 12 bases. The CDR3 totals 15 residues. V trimming: 7 bases; J trimming: 5 bases; junction bases outside the gene matches: 6. Germline lookup yields CDR1 SNHLY and CDR2 FYNNEI. The CDR3 region has the DNA TGTGCCAGCACCGCGACTAGCGGGGGCCACAATGAGCAGTTCTTC. Its translation: CASTATSGGHNEQFF.

This clonotype was detected a few times. The chain recombines TRBV6-2 or TRBV6-3 with TRBJ2-5, with D unresolved. Germline assignment: CDR1 MNHEY and CDR2 SVGEGT. CDR3 length: 13 amino acids. Deletions cut 6 bases from V and 8 bases from J, with 16 bases between. This CDR3 is CASRMAPLGTQYF. CDR3 nucleotides: TGTGCCAGCAGGATGGCCCCACTTGGAACCCAGTACTTC.

The chain links TRBV5-1 to TRBJ2-3; 10 bases agree with TRBD2. V lost 3 bases to trimming and J lost 1 base; unmatched junction nucleotides: 2. Germline V gives CDR1 SGHRS, CDR2 YFSETQ. The CDR3 extends over 15 amino acids. The CDR3 sequence: CASSYLAGGTDTQYF. The CDR3 bases are TGCGCCAGCAGCTACCTAGCGGGGGGCACAGATACGCAGTATTTT.

The chain uses TRBV18 and TRBJ2-1; D might be TRBD2 (6 bases). The CDR3 covers 13 residues. Germline V gene sequence: CDR1 KGHSH, CDR2 LQKENI. V was trimmed by 3 bases and J by 7 bases, leaving 10 bases between them. CDR3 amino acids: CASSPNAGNEQFF. In DNA form, the CDR3 reads TGTGCCAGCTCACCCAACGCGGGGAATGAGCAGTTCTTC.

This clonotype was seen a few times. The CDR3 bases are TGCAGTGCTCCCGCCCGGAAAAGGGGAGGGAAAGATACGCAGTATTTT. The encoded protein is CSAPARKRGGKDTQYF. The genes are TRBV20-1 and TRBJ2-3, with TRBD2 identical over 7 bases. Losses at the gene ends were 5 bases for V and 5 bases for J; bases not matched to a gene: 16. The germline gives CDR1 DFQATT, CDR2 SNEGSKA (reference sequence). This CDR3 is 16 amino acids long.

J is TRBJ2-7 and V is TRBV28, with TRBD1 matching 7 bases. The CDR3 loop spans 14 amino acids. The V segment lost 4 bases and the J segment 0 bases; nucleotides outside the gene matches: 3. CDR1 and CDR2 (germline): MDHEN, SYDVKM. CDR3 loop: CASSSGQDSYEQYF. CDR3 in DNA: TGTGCCAGCAGTTCCGGACAGGACTCCTACGAGCAGTACTTC.

Concerning this clonotype itself: This may be a read error, as it is one base from a much larger clone. The chain joins TRBV11-2 to TRBJ1-4, with 8 bases fitting TRBD1. Germline CDR1 reads SGHAT; CDR2 reads FQNNGV. The CDR3 extends over 13 amino acids. The DNA of the CDR3 is TGTGCCAGCAGCTCCGGACAGGGTGGTAAACTGTTATTT. Its protein product is CASSSGQGGKLLF.

The chain carries TRBV11-2 and TRBJ2-3, with D uncertain. The CDR3 covers 15 residues. CDR1 is SGHAT, CDR2 FQNNGV, per germline. V lost 4 bases, J lost 3 bases, and 14 bases lay in between. The CDR3 here is CASSSLMMVTDTQYF. In nucleotides, the CDR3 is TGTGCCAGCAGCTCCCTAATGATGGTAACAGATACGCAGTATTTT.

The chain employs TRBV6-6 and TRBJ1-3, with D possibly being TRBD1 (5 bases). The V and J ends lost 7 bases and 0 bases respectively, with 13 bases between them. The length of the CDR3 is 15 residues. Germline V gene data show CDR1 as MNHNY and CDR2 as SVGAGI (reference sequence). CDR3 bases: TGTGCCAGCAAAACGAGGGGCACCTCTGGAAACACCATATATTTT. Translating it yields CASKTRGTSGNTIYF.

This clonotype was picked up a small number of times. The chain recombines TRBV11-2 with TRBJ2-7, with TRBD2 matching over 9 bases. V gave up 5 bases and J gave up 1 base; unmatched junction bases: 6. The V gene's germline CDR1 is SGHAT and CDR2 FQNNGV. CDR3 length equals 15 residues. DNA for the CDR3: TGTGCCAGCAGCCTCCCCACTAGCGGGTCCTACGAGCAGTACTTC. The encoded protein is CASSLPTSGSYEQYF.

This chain joins TRBV5-6 and TRBJ2-7; TRBD1 might be the D (6 bases). This CDR3 region has 15 residues. Germline lookup yields CDR1 SGHDT and CDR2 YYEEEE. Trimming shortened V by 0 bases and J by 4 bases, and 14 bases separated the two germline ends. CDR3 nucleotides: TGTGCCAGCAGCTTGGCCCCGACAGGCCGATACGAGCAGTACTTC. Translation gives CASSLAPTGRYEQYF.

Ten or more counts support this clonotype. The rearrangement joins TRBV7-2 to TRBJ2-1; 7 bases map to TRBD1. Looked up from germline, CDR1 is SGHTA and CDR2 is FQGNSA. The CDR3 length is 15 residues. The trim removed 2 bases at V and 5 bases at J, leaving 6 bases unmatched. The DNA for the CDR3 is TGTGCCAGCAGCTTAAGGGGGCCCCTTAACAATGAGCAGTTCTTC. Translating gives CASSLRGPLNNEQFF. Full variable domain (remainder filled in from reference TRBV7-2 and TRBJ2-1): GAGVSQSPSNKVTEKGKDVELRCDPISGHTALYWYRQSLGQGLEFLIYFQGNSAPDKSGLPSDRFSAERTGGSVSTLTIQRTQQEDSAVYLCASSLRGPLNNEQFFGPGTRLTVL.

The chain couples TRBV24-1 to TRBJ2-3; unclear D gene. V gave up 8 bases and J gave up 2 bases, with 10 bases separating them. In germline, CDR1 is KGHDR, CDR2 SFDVKD. CDR3 length: 13 amino acids. DNA for the CDR3: TGTGCCACCAACGGCGGTAACACAGATACGCAGTATTTT. This encodes CATNGGNTDTQYF.

The rearrangement links TRBV7-9 to TRBJ2-1; no reliable D call. Germline values: CDR1 SEHNR, CDR2 FQNEAQ (reference sequence). V lost 4 bases, J lost 4 bases, and 8 bases lay in between. This CDR3 has 13 residues. This chain's CDR3 is CASSSDAYNEQFF. The CDR3 DNA sequence: TGTGCCAGCAGCTCCGATGCATACAATGAGCAGTTCTTC.

This clonotype was detected a few times. V is TRBV7-9 and J is TRBJ2-5; either TRBD1 or TRBD2 may fit D (6 bases each). CDR1 is SEHNR and CDR2 is FQNEAQ in the germline V gene (reference sequence). The CDR3 is made up of 14 amino acids. V gave up 7 bases and J gave up 2 bases, with 14 bases separating them. CDR3: CASNGGRDQETQYF. Here the CDR3 DNA reads TGTGCCAGCAACGGGGGCAGGGATCAAGAGACCCAGTACTTC.

The table lists this clonotype with a few counts. The chain joins TRBV29-1 to TRBJ1-5; 7 bases match TRBD1. V dropped 5 bases and J dropped 4; count of bases not matched to a gene: 14. Per the germline V gene, CDR1 is SQVTM and CDR2 is ANQGSEA. The length of the CDR3 is 16 residues. The CDR3 DNA sequence: TGCAGCGTTCGCTTAGGGACAGCCGACCCGAATCAGCCCCAGCATTTT. Protein sequence: CSVRLGTADPNQPQHF.

This chain connects TRBV20-1 to TRBJ2-7; D not resolved. Deletions cut 0 bases from V and 0 bases from J, with 6 bases between. The CDR3 spans 13 residues. Germline V gene lookup returns CDR1 DFQATT and CDR2 SNEGSKA (reference sequence). As DNA, the CDR3 is TGCAGTGCTAGAGATGTCAACTCCTACGAGCAGTACTTC. Protein: CSARDVNSYEQYF.

This clonotype was seen a handful of times. This chain uses TRBV6-5 with TRBJ2-7; TRBD1 is a possible D gene (6 bases). The CDR3 consists of 11 residues. Germline V gene data show CDR1 as MNHEY and CDR2 as SVGAGI. The V gene lost 6 bases and the J gene lost 4 bases, with 7 bases spanning the gap. The CDR3 region is CASSTGYEQYF. CDR3 coding DNA: TGTGCCAGCAGCACAGGGTACGAGCAGTACTTC.

The V call is TRBV14, the J call TRBJ1-4; 8 positions agree with TRBD1. V shed 5 bases, J shed 10 bases, and the junction held 9 bases outside the gene matches. CDR1 and CDR2 (germline): SGHDN, FVKESK. CDR3 size: 14 residues. CDR3 coding DNA: TGTGCCAGCAGCAGACGACAGGGGACGGGAAAACTGTTTTTT. This codes for CASSRRQGTGKLFF.

Ten or more counts support this clonotype. The chain recombines TRBV7-3 with TRBJ2-1, with 12 bases that match TRBD2. The germline V gene encodes CDR1 SGHTA and CDR2 FQGTGA. The junction had 8 bases not matched to a gene; V was cut back by 5 bases and J by 6 bases. The CDR3 length is 16 residues. CDR3 coding DNA: TGTGCCAGCAGCGAAACTAGCGGGGGGATGGGCAATGAGCAGTTCTTC. Encoded protein: CASSETSGGMGNEQFF.

The rearrangement links TRBV4-2 to TRBJ1-1; the match to TRBD1 covers 8 bases. V dropped 4 bases and J dropped 5; count of bases not matched to a gene: 12. There are 16 residues in the CDR3. Germline V gene sequence: CDR1 LGHNA, CDR2 YNFKEQ. CDR3 DNA sequence: TGTGCCAGCAGCCCAGGACAGGGCCAGACTCATACTGAAGCTTTCTTT. It yields the protein CASSPGQGQTHTEAFF.

This clonotype was seen at least ten times. The genes are TRBV20-1 and TRBJ1-2; 8 bases are a match to TRBD1. CDR3 length equals 17 residues. Looked up from germline, CDR1 is DFQATT and CDR2 is SNEGSKA (reference sequence). V dropped 3 bases and J dropped 5; count of bases not matched to a gene: 17. In nucleotides, the CDR3 is TGCAGTGCTAGTGCACCACCACAGGGGGACGAAGCGTATGGCTACACCTTC. Its protein product is CSASAPPQGDEAYGYTF.